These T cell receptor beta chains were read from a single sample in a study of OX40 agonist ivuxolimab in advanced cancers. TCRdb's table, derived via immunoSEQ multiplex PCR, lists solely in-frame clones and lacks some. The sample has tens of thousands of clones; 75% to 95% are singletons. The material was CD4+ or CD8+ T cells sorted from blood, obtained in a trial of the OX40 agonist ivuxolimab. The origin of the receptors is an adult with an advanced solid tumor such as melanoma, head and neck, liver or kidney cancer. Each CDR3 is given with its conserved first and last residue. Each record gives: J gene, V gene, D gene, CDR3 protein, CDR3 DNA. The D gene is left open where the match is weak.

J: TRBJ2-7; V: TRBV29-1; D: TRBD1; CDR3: CSVRDRGRTYEQYF; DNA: TGCAGCGTGCGCGACAGGGGGCGAACCTACGAGCAGTACTTC
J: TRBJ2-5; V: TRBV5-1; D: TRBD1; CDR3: CASSVKPGQGTETQYF; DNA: TGCGCCAGCAGCGTGAAACCGGGACAGGGGACGGAGACCCAGTACTTC
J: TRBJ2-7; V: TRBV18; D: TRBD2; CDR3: CASSPPKREGRYEQYF; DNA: TGTGCCAGCTCACCACCCAAGCGGGAGGGGCGATACGAGCAGTACTTC
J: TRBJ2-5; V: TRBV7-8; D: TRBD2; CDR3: CASSLSRLAPQPDF; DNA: TGTGCCAGCAGCCTTTCCCGACTAGCGCCTCAACCGGACTTC
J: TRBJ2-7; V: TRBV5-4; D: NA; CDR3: CASSLAGQTRYEQYF; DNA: TGTGCCAGCAGCTTGGCAGGACAGACCCGCTACGAGCAGTACTTC
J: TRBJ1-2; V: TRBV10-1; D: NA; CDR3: CASSPGGMDYGYTF; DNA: TGCGCCAGCAGCCCCGGGGGTATGGACTATGGCTACACCTTC
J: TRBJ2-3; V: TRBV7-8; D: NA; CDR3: CASSLWAATRTDTQYF; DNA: TGTGCCAGCAGCTTATGGGCAGCTACCCGCACAGATACGCAGTATTTT
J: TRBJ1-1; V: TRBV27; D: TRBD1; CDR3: CASRSFGTVNTEAFF; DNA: TGTGCCAGCAGAAGTTTCGGGACAGTGAACACTGAAGCTTTCTTT
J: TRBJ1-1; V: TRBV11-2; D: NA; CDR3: CASSHQGKGTEAFF; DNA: TGTGCCAGCAGCCATCAGGGGAAGGGGACTGAAGCTTTCTTT
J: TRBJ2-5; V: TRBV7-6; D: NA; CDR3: CASSPRGPSEGTQYF; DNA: TGTGCCAGCAGCCCACGTGGCCCCTCCGAAGGGACCCAGTACTTC
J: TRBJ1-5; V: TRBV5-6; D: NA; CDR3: CASSFSGGNQPQHF; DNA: TGTGCCAGCAGCTTCTCGGGAGGGAATCAGCCCCAGCATTTT
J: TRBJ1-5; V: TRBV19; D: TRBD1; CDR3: CASSLRTGNQPQHF; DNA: TGTGCCAGTAGCCTTCGGACAGGGAATCAGCCCCAGCATTTT